This T cell receptor (beta chain) was documented in a study of cytomegalovirus exposure and HLA in healthy donors. Study-wide background: A prior study identified approximately 110 million unique TCR beta sequences from about 180 million T cells. Study-level points and caveats: Under in vitro conditions, three CMV-associated chains were confirmed as specific for CMV antigens.

Comment on this clone: Its specificity is unknown.

PCR was performed using 60 Vbeta and 13 Jbeta primers. Clones were read by immunoSEQ multiplex PCR, and TCRdb kept only the in-frame ones, dropping some. The sample has 150,000 to 200,000 clones; roughly 87% are singletons. This CDR3 contains 15 residues. Trimming shortened V by 2 bases and J by 2 bases, and 14 bases separated the two germline ends. Germline-derived CDR1 and CDR2 are SGHDT and YYEEEE. The sequenced sample consisted of PBMCs. The chain uses TRBV5-6 and TRBJ2-7, with a tentative D call TRBD2 (5 bases). This TCR was sampled from a girl in the first two years of life in good health and CMV-seronegative. This CDR3 is CASSFRGQTPYEQYF. DNA for the CDR3: TGTGCCAGCAGCTTTCGGGGTCAGACCCCCTACGAGCAGTACTTC.